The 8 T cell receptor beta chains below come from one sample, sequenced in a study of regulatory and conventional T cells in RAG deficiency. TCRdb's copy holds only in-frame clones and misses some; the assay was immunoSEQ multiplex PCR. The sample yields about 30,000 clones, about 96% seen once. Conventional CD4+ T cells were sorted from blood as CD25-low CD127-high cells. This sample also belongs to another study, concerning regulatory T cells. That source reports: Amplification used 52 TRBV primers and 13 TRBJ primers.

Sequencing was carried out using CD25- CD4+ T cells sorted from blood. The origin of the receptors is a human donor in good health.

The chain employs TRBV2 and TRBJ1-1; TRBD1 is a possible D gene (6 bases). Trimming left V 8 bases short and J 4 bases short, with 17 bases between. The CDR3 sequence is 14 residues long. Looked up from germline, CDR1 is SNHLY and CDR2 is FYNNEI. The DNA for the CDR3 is TGTGCCAGCGGACTCGGGCAGGGGAGCACTGAAGCTTTCTTT. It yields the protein CASGLGQGSTEAFF.

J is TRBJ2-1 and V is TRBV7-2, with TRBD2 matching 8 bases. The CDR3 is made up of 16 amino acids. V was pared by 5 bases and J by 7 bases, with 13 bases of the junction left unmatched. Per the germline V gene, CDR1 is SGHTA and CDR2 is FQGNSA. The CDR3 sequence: CASSPSIGTRRNEQFF. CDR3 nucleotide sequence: TGTGCCAGCAGCCCCTCTATAGGGACTAGGAGGAATGAGCAGTTCTTC.

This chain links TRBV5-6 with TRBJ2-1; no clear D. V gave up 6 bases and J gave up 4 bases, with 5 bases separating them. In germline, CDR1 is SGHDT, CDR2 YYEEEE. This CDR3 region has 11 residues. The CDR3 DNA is TGTGCCAGCACCTATTACAATGAGCAGTTCTTC. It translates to CASTYYNEQFF.

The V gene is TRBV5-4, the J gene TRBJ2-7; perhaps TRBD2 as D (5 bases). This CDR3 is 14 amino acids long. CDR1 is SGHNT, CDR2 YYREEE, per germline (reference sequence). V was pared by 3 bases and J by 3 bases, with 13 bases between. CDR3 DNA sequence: TGTGCCAGCAGCTCGCTAGCAAAGAACTACGAGCAGTACTTC. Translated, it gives CASSSLAKNYEQYF.

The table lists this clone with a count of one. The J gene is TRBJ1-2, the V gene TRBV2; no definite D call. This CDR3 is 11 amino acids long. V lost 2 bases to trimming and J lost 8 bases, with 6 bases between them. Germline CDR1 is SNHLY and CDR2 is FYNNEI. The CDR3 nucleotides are TGTGCCAGCAGTGAATCCCAGGGCTACACCTTC. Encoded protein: CASSESQGYTF.

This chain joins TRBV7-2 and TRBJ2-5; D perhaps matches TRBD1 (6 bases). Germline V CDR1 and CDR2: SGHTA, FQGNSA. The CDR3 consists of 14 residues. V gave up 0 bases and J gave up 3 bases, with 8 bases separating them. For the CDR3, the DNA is TGTGCCAGCAGCTTAGCGGGGGCGAAAGAGACCCAGTACTTC. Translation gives CASSLAGAKETQYF.

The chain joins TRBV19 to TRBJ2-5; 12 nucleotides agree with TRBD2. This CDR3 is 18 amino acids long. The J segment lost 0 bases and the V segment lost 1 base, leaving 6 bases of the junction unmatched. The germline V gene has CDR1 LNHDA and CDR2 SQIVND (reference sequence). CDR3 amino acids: CASSIARLAGEYQETQYF. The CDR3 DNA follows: TGTGCCAGTAGTATAGCCCGACTAGCGGGGGAGTACCAAGAGACCCAGTACTTC.

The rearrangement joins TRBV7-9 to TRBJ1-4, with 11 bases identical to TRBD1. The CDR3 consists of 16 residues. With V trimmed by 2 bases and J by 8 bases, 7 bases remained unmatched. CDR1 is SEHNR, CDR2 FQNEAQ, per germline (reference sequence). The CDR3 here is CASSLYFRDRGEKLFF. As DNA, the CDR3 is TGTGCCAGCAGCTTATACTTCCGGGACAGGGGGGAAAAACTGTTTTTT.